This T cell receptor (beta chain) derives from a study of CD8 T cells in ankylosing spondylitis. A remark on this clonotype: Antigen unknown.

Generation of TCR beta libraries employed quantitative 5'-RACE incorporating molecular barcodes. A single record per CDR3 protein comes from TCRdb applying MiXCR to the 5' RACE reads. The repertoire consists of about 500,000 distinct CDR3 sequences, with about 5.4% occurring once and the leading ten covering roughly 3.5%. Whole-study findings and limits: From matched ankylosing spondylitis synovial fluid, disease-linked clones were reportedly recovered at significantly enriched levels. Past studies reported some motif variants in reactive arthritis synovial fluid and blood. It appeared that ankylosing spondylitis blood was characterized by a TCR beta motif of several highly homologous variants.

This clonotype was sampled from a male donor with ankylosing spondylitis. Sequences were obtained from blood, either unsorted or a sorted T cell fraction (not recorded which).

CDR3 amino acids: CASSFWASGGTTDTQYF. Here the CDR3 DNA reads TGTGCCAGCAGCTTTTGGGCTAGCGGGGGAACCACAGATACGCAGTATTTT. The chain is built from TRBV5-5 and TRBJ2-3; 10 bases are shared with TRBD2. The CDR3 sequence is 17 residues long. Trimming took 2 bases from V and 2 from J; bases not matched to a gene: 8. Germline CDR1 is SGHKS and CDR2 is YYEKEE (reference sequence).